Included here is one T cell receptor (beta chain) sequence, with context. Its binding antigen is unknown. Base quality data are lacking; no much larger clone is found one base away. The source of the sample is a study of siplizumab effects on memory and regulatory T cells (dated by TCRdb to between 2018 and 2021). Broadly, across the study: The study looked at the effect of siplizumab, an anti-CD2 antibody, on alloreactive T-cell subsets in allogeneic mixed lymphocyte reactions made from human PBMCs.

Unstimulated CD4+ memory cells were also sequenced in three donor pairs, together with CD4+ naive, CD8+ TEMRA, CD8+ naive and CD8+ effector memory subsets. Sorted unstimulated T cells and proliferating T cells recovered from mixed lymphocyte reactions were subjected to TCRbeta CDR3 sequencing. Fresh whole blood from roughly ten HLA-typed healthy donors was used to isolate PBMCs. The library was built by means of the immunoSEQ multiplex PCR assay. Some 1.1 x 10^5 TCR templates per sample were assayed by the deep sequencing platform. Genomic DNA extracted from sorted T cells was the material used for TCRbeta CDR3 sequencing. The authors' pipeline ran thus. The R programming language was used for the clonal analysis of the TCRbeta CDR3 data. Comparing unstimulated samples against CFSE-low samples taken after the reaction was how alloreactive CD4+ and CD8+ clones were defined. By matching sequences to the repertoires of sorted unstimulated Treg and non-Treg cells, each alloreactive CD4+ clone was assigned a regulatory or non-regulatory origin. TCRdb re-hosts the immuneACCESS table, in-frame sequences only. Its copies lack some clones; in the studies checked, an unresolved V gene accounts for under half of them, and the cause for the rest is not known. The DNA gave D and trimming, while V, J and clone size come from that table. In this sample the table shows about 40,000 clones, around 89% of which occur a single time. The ten largest account for roughly 0.25% of the sample.

Results the study describes overall, beyond this receptor: No functional confirmation was obtained for the suppressive function of proliferating Tregs from siplizumab cultures. Siplizumab significantly lowered the cumulative frequency of alloreactive sequences that could be traced to unstimulated CD4+ memory T cells. Among mappable alloreactive CD4+ clones, an average Treg-derived fraction of 68.8% was observed with siplizumab, compared with roughly 25% in control reactions. About 80-97% of proliferating CD4+ or CD8+ clones could not be given a naive or memory phenotype. Because sequences below about 10^-5 frequency were poorly captured, only a minor fraction of alloreactive clones could be mapped to unstimulated subsets. Greater diversity appeared to be present in unstimulated naive T cells than in memory T cells, and a substantial contribution to the alloresponse seemed to be made by naive cells.

The germline V gene specifies SNHLY as CDR1 and FYNNEI as CDR2. From the cysteine up to the phenylalanine, the CDR3 has a length of 14 residues. The read is trimmed to its CDR3 DNA, 42 bases read in frame from base 1. Trimming takes 5 bases from V and 3 bases from J, and the germline ends sit 12 bases apart. Material: naive CD4+ T cells sorted from blood. Interpreted using the paper, the cell subset or site label stands for: unstimulated naive T cells. The TCR sequence derives from a human donor in good health. Recombination connected TRBV2 to TRBJ2-3; a tentative D call is TRBD1 (5 bases match). CDR3 sequence: CASSQAGRTDTQYF. The nucleotides are TGTGCCAGCAGTCAGGCAGGGCGAACAGATACGCAGTATTTT.